This TCR beta chain was found in a study of T cells in localized non-small cell lung cancer. The CDR3 has 15 residues. The germline V and J ends were trimmed by 4 bases and 11 bases, with 23 bases remaining between them. Germline CDR1 reads KGHSH; CDR2 reads LQKENI. Produced via immunoSEQ multiplex PCR; TCRdb's table is partial and in-frame only. The table shows about 78,000 clones, with 84% occurring only once. This clonotype originated in a man aged 35 to 69 with stage I lung adenocarcinoma. The source was peripheral blood, collected before any cancer treatment. The genes are TRBV18 and TRBJ1-1, with D maybe TRBD1 (5 bases). CDR3 nucleotides: TGTGCCAGCTCACAAGAGAGGGAGCAGGGATTTAGGGCTTTCTTT. This codes for CASSQEREQGFRAFF.